This is a list of T cell receptor beta chains from one sample in a study of blood T cell repertoires in COVID-19. Some clones are missing from TCRdb's copy, which holds only in-frame ones; the method was immunoSEQ multiplex PCR. The table has about 210,000 clones, approximately 86% seen once. The sample taken for sequencing was PBMCs or T cells enriched from blood (not recorded which). These receptors all come from a woman in her thirties or forties with acute COVID-19. CDR3s include the opening cysteine and the closing phenylalanine or tryptophan. Clone size is stated in some rows and not others, as once, few, many or a class when expanded.

V gene: TRBV11-2; J gene: TRBJ1-3; clone size: -; CDR3 protein: CASSLELTAISGNTIYF
V gene: TRBV10-2; J gene: TRBJ1-1; clone size: -; CDR3 protein: CASSEWRDRGTEAFF
V gene: TRBV27; J gene: TRBJ1-2; clone size: -; CDR3 protein: CATGGGNGYTF
V gene: TRBV5-1; J gene: TRBJ2-1; clone size: once; CDR3 protein: CASSLAGTSNEQFF
V gene: TRBV10-3; J gene: TRBJ1-6; clone size: once; CDR3 protein: CAISLDGDNSPLHF
V gene: TRBV28; J gene: TRBJ1-5; clone size: -; CDR3 protein: CASISGTLNQPQHF
V gene: TRBV18; J gene: TRBJ1-5; clone size: once; CDR3 protein: CASSTGTVQPQHF
V gene: TRBV10-3; J gene: TRBJ2-7; clone size: -; CDR3 protein: CAIAPSDRPSYEQYF
V gene: TRBV7-9; J gene: TRBJ2-5; clone size: -; CDR3 protein: CASSSTGQRGSETQYF
V gene: TRBV3-1/TRBV3-2; J gene: TRBJ2-1; clone size: -; CDR3 protein: CASSQDPLGLAGVNEQFF
V gene: TRBV28; J gene: TRBJ1-5; clone size: few; CDR3 protein: CASSPHGTGINQPQHF